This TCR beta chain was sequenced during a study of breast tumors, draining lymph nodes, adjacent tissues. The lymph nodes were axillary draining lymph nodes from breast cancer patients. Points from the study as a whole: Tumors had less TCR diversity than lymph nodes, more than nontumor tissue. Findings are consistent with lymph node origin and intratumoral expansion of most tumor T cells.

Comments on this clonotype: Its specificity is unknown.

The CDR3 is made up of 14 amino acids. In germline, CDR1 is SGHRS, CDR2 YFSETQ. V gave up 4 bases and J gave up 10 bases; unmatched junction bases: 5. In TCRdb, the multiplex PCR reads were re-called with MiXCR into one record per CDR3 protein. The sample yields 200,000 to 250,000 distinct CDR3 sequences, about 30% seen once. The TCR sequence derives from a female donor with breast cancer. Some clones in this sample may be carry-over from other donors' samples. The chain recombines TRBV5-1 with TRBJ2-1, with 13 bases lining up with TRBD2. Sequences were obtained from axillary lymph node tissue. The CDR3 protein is CASSTGLAGSEQFF. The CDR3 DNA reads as TGCGCCAGCAGCACGGGACTAGCGGGGAGCGAGCAGTTCTTC.